The table lists the clone carrying this T cell receptor (beta chain) with many counts. The antigen is unknown. This sample was included in a study of T-cell reconstitution after alpha-beta-depleted transplantation in children. Broader study findings: It was newly produced T cells that mostly accounted for T-cell counts and diversity one year after transplant. By about two months after transplant, alpha-beta T cells reportedly arose from several hundred graft clones that had expanded.

This CDR3 is 14 amino acids long. Trimming pared 0 bases from V and 6 bases from J, leaving 10 bases between. Looked up from germline, CDR1 is KGHDR and CDR2 is SFDVKD. Unique molecular identifiers tagged the TCRbeta library. MiXCR, applied by TCRdb to the PCR reads, yields one record per CDR3 protein. The sample holds about 110,000 distinct CDR3 sequences; approximately 6% are singletons and the top ten take 20% to 25%. The receptor was isolated from a male patient between 2 and 9 years old who had a stem cell transplant for acute lymphoblastic leukemia, so the T cells may come from the graft donor. Specimen: PBMCs, mostly from graft donor cells, collected 360 days after TCRalphabeta/CD19-depleted stem cell transplant. The rearrangement links TRBV24-1 to TRBJ2-5; D is unresolved. The CDR3 loop reads CATSDLHGGQTQYF. DNA for the CDR3: TGTGCCACCAGTGATTTGCACGGCGGCCAGACCCAGTACTTC.